One and the same sample provided the 20 T cell receptor beta chains below, sequenced in a study of early T cells in non-severe SARS-CoV-2 infection (dated by TCRdb to the early 2020s). The protocol used for the library was 5' RACE. Sequenced on a NextSeq 500. TCRdb trimmed public reads at Q25 via fastp, called clones via MiXCR and kept in-frame beta chains. Duplicate CDR3 protein sequences are folded into a single record with the most common DNA and genes. For this sample the table gives 55,000 or so distinct CDR3 sequences, of which under 7.5% were detected only once. Approximately 5.5% of the sample belongs to the ten largest clones. The sample here was whole blood, taken at baseline. These receptors originate from an adult who was a healthcare worker with PCR-confirmed SARS-CoV-2 infection or an uninfected control (not recorded which).

The J gene is TRBJ2-1, the V gene TRBV11-2, with 8 bases lining up with TRBD2. The CDR3 loop spans 14 amino acids. Per the germline V gene, CDR1 is SGHAT and CDR2 is FQNNGV. Losses at the gene ends were 2 bases for V and 7 bases for J; bases not matched to a gene: 4. CDR3: CASSLTGGRNEQFF. For the CDR3, the DNA is TGTGCCAGCAGCTTAACGGGGGGGAGGAATGAGCAGTTCTTC. Variable domain in full (rest from reference TRBV11-2 and TRBJ2-1): EAGVAQSPRYKIIEKRQSVAFWCNPISGHATLYWYQQILGQGPKLLIQFQNNGVVDDSQLPKDRFSAERLKGVDSTLKIQPAKLEDSAVYLCASSLTGGRNEQFFGPGTRLTVL.

There are many counts of this clonotype. The rearrangement joins TRBV4-3 to TRBJ2-7, with a weak D call TRBD1 (6 bases). The germline V and J ends were trimmed by 0 bases and 2 bases, with 11 bases remaining between them. Germline lookup yields CDR1 LGHNA and CDR2 YSLEER. This CDR3 spans 15 amino acids. CDR3 nucleotide sequence: TGCGCCAGCAGCCAAGATGTCGGGACAACCTACGAGCAGTACTTC. Its protein product is CASSQDVGTTYEQYF.

This clonotype was seen repeatedly, ten times or more. The chain has TRBV15 and TRBJ2-5; no firm D call. The V and J ends lost 0 bases and 4 bases respectively, with 12 bases between them. The CDR3 is 15 residues long. The germline V gene encodes CDR1 LNHNV and CDR2 YYDKDF (reference sequence). CDR3 nucleotides: TGTGCCACCAGCAGAGATCTGGGAACGGTAGAGACCCAGTACTTC. This gives the protein CATSRDLGTVETQYF.

The chain carries TRBV6-6 and TRBJ1-6; a possible D gene is TRBD1 (6 bases). V was trimmed by 6 bases and J by 7 bases, leaving 10 bases between them. Germline V gene sequence: CDR1 MNHNY, CDR2 SVGAGI (reference sequence). The CDR3 sequence is 13 residues long. The CDR3 reads CASSLDSNSPLHF. CDR3 nucleotides: TGTGCCAGCAGCTTGGACAGCAATTCACCCCTCCACTTT.

This clonotype was counted ten times or more. The chain is built from TRBV12-3 or TRBV12-4 and TRBJ1-2; the D gene is possibly TRBD1 (6 bases). This CDR3 spans 13 amino acids. V lost 4 bases and J 2 bases, leaving 8 bases between the germline ends. DNA for the CDR3: TGTGCCAGCAGTTACAGGGAAAACTATGGCTACACCTTC. As protein: CASSYRENYGYTF.

V gene TRBV20-1 combines with J gene TRBJ2-7; 8 nucleotides align to TRBD1. The ends lost 5 bases at V and 1 base at J; junction bases unmatched: 7. Germline values: CDR1 DFQATT, CDR2 SNEGSKA (reference sequence). The CDR3 is 14 residues long. The CDR3 region is CSAEDRVGSYEQYF. In DNA form, the CDR3 reads TGCAGTGCTGAGGACAGGGTCGGATCCTACGAGCAGTACTTC.

V usage is TRBV15 and J usage is TRBJ1-1; a possible D gene is TRBD1 (6 bases). V was shortened by 0 bases and J by 11 bases, with 22 bases between the two germline ends. The CDR3 runs 16 residues. The germline gives CDR1 LNHNV, CDR2 YYDKDF (reference sequence). This CDR3 reads CATSRDRAGDHNMAFF. CDR3 bases: TGTGCCACCAGCAGAGATAGAGCAGGGGACCACAATATGGCTTTCTTT.

This clonotype was counted at least ten times. This rearrangement joins TRBV7-9 to TRBJ1-5; the D is unclear. The CDR3 is made up of 14 amino acids. The germline gives CDR1 SEHNR, CDR2 FQNEAQ (reference sequence). Trimming cost V 2 bases and J 4 bases, with 9 bases left between them. CDR3 bases: TGTGCCAGCAGCTTATCGAGAACTAATCAGCCCCAGCATTTT. This codes for CASSLSRTNQPQHF.

The chain joins TRBV6-5 to TRBJ2-7; TRBD1 aligns across 12 bases. The CDR3 is 14 residues long. Germline V gene sequence: CDR1 MNHEY, CDR2 SVGAGI. V shed 4 bases and J 2 bases; nucleotides not matched to a gene: 0. The CDR3 coding sequence is TGTGCCAGCAGTTGGGACAGGGGGCCCTACGAGCAGTACTTC. Protein: CASSWDRGPYEQYF.

This clonotype was seen a handful of times. The chain is built from TRBV9 and TRBJ2-5; 10 positions agree with TRBD2. CDR3 length: 15 amino acids. Trimming cost V 0 bases and J 2 bases; bases outside gene matches: 1. Germline assignment: CDR1 SGDLS and CDR2 YYNGEE. In nucleotides, the CDR3 is TGTGCCAGCAGCGTAGGGACTAGCGGTCAAGAGACCCAGTACTTC. Protein product: CASSVGTSGQETQYF.

This clonotype was detected ten times or more. The chain joins TRBV7-6 to TRBJ2-5, with 9 bases aligning to TRBD2. CDR3 size: 14 residues. Losses at the gene ends were 4 bases for V and 1 base for J; bases not matched to a gene: 1. The germline gives CDR1 SGHVS, CDR2 FNYEAQ. CDR3 residues: CASSWGLAQETQYF. CDR3 bases: TGTGCCAGCAGCTGGGGACTAGCCCAAGAGACCCAGTACTTC. Full variable domain (remainder filled in from reference TRBV7-6 and TRBJ2-5): GAGVSQSPRYKVTKRGQDVALRCDPISGHVSLYWYRQALGQGPEFLTYFNYEAQQDKSGLPNDRFSAERPEGSISTLTIQRTEQRDSAMYRCASSWGLAQETQYFGPGTRLLVL.

This CDR3 is CASSLFPGRGGYNEQFF. CDR3 in DNA: TGTGCCAGCAGCCTCTTCCCCGGGCGCGGGGGGTACAATGAGCAGTTCTTC. The chain couples TRBV13 to TRBJ2-1; the match to TRBD2 covers 8 bases. Germline V CDR1 and CDR2: PRHDT, FYEKMQ (reference sequence). The CDR3 extends over 17 amino acids. V lost 5 bases to trimming and J lost 4 bases; unmatched junction nucleotides: 13.

V usage is TRBV7-8 and J usage is TRBJ1-3; TRBD1 matches 7 bases. The germline V gene has CDR1 SGHVS and CDR2 FQNEAQ. With V trimmed by 3 bases and J by 4 bases, 6 bases remained unmatched. The CDR3 totals 15 residues. The CDR3 loop reads CASSFDRVGGNTIYF. The CDR3 bases are TGTGCCAGCAGCTTTGACAGGGTGGGGGGAAACACCATATATTTT.

This clonotype was detected only a few times. The rearrangement uses TRBV29-1 and TRBJ2-3; a weak D match, TRBD2 (5 bases). This CDR3 region has 15 residues. The germline gives CDR1 SQVTM, CDR2 ANQGSEA. Deletions cut 5 bases from V and 1 base from J, with 16 bases between. The CDR3 spells CSVSLGVSGTDTQYF. CDR3 DNA sequence: TGCAGCGTTTCCCTCGGGGTTTCGGGCACAGATACGCAGTATTTT.

The rearrangement uses TRBV18 and TRBJ1-2; D unclear. V was trimmed by 3 bases and J by 8 bases, leaving 13 bases between them. This CDR3 has 13 amino acids. Germline values: CDR1 KGHSH, CDR2 LQKENI. CDR3: CASSPSREDGYTF. CDR3 sequence (DNA): TGTGCCAGCTCACCGTCCCGGGAGGACGGCTACACCTTC.

The gene calls are TRBV6-5 and TRBJ1-4; D is uncertain. In germline, CDR1 is MNHEY, CDR2 SVGAGI. The length of the CDR3 is 15 residues. The V end was cut by 0 bases, the J end by 5 bases, with 10 bases between. CDR3 amino acids: CASSYSMARNEKLFF. In DNA form, the CDR3 reads TGTGCCAGCAGTTACTCAATGGCAAGGAATGAAAAACTGTTTTTT.

In its sample, this clonotype was seen many times. This chain uses TRBV4-3 with TRBJ2-1; 10 bases agree with TRBD1. CDR1 is LGHNA and CDR2 is YSLEER in the germline V gene. This CDR3 is built from 15 residues. With V trimmed by 4 bases and J by 5 bases, 5 bases remained unmatched. DNA of the CDR3: TGCGCCAGCAGCCCTGACAGGGGGCCCGACAATGAGCAGTTCTTC. Translation: CASSPDRGPDNEQFF.

V gene TRBV29-1 combines with J gene TRBJ2-4; 9 bases map to TRBD1. Looked up from germline, CDR1 is SQVTM and CDR2 is ANQGSEA. The CDR3 runs to 14 residues. J gave up 3 bases and V 3 bases, and 3 bases lay outside the gene matches. Here the CDR3 reads CSVERTGVKNIQYF. CDR3 sequence (DNA): TGCAGCGTTGAGAGGACAGGGGTCAAAAACATTCAGTACTTC.

This clonotype occurred a few times. V gene TRBV4-2 combines with J gene TRBJ2-1; no definite D call. V was pared by 0 bases and J by 7 bases, with 7 bases between. CDR3 length: 13 residues. CDR1 is LGHNA, CDR2 YNFKEQ, per germline. The CDR3 loop reads CASSQDVGNEQFF. Here the CDR3 DNA reads TGTGCCAGCAGCCAAGATGTGGGTAATGAGCAGTTCTTC.

In its sample, this clonotype was seen many times. This chain joins TRBV7-2 and TRBJ2-3; 12 nucleotides match TRBD2. The V gene end was trimmed by 6 bases and the J gene end by 4 bases; junction bases not matched to a gene: 2. Germline values: CDR1 SGHTA, CDR2 FQGNSA. CDR3 length: 14 amino acids. The CDR3 sequence: CASSRTSGADTQYF. CDR3 nucleotide sequence: TGTGCCAGCAGTCGGACTAGCGGGGCAGATACGCAGTATTTT.